Below, one T cell receptor (beta chain) is given with its context. Which antigen it targets is not known. The record has no base qualities; no much larger clone is one base away. The TCR beta CDR3 regions were amplified from RNA transcripts. A first-round RT-PCR of the TCR CDR3 used the HTBI primer set with the Qiagen OneStep RT-PCR kit. The libraries were constructed in a second round of multiplex PCR and then size-selected and purified. Libraries were sequenced paired-end with 100 bp reads on an Illumina HiSeq2000. In the source study's methods: Raw data were processed with SOAPnuke, discarding reads with adapters, uncalled bases, mean Phred below 15, or no exact constant-primer or identifier match. COPE v1.2.5 was used to merge the high-quality paired reads, and each unique nucleotide sequence was defined as a clonotype. MiTCR v1.1 was used to align the clonotypes against IMGT TRBV, TRBD and TRBJ reference segments. Only V-J combinations with frequency above 0.0001, covering about 99% of repertoires, were analysed. A TCS score was defined as the ratio of F50 (clonal expansion) to E x V (chaos), with BLOSUM62-based TCRdist applied between CDR3 peptides within each V-J. Welch's t-statistics and random forest reduced 500 to 550 V-J features to 13, which were used in a naive Bayes classifier (R e1071). TCRdb handled the public reads itself, with Q25 trimming in fastp and clone calling in MiXCR, and kept productive beta chains. Entries that share a CDR3 protein sequence are merged under the most common genes and DNA. Clone size and V and J calls follow TCRdb, not the original study. The sample table contains roughly 640,000 distinct CDR3 sequences; only one count was recorded for 16% of them. The ten largest make up less than 3.5% of the sample.

The CDR3 holds 15 amino acids from the cysteine to the phenylalanine. Just CDR3 DNA is preserved here, 45 bases in frame from base 1. Clipping removes 8 bases from V and 2 bases from J, with 10 as the unmatched junction base count. CDR1 and CDR2, per the germline V gene, are SNHLY and FYNNEI. These data originate in a study of T cells in Graves' hyperthyroidism and ophthalmopathy (dated by TCRdb to the late 2010s). Study-level background: Peripheral blood was sampled at the time of initial diagnosis, prior to any treatment. In addition, the study compared T-cell repertoires in thyroid tissue and in blood from several Graves' hyperthyroidism patients. Prospective prediction of ophthalmopathy was tested in an independent validation cohort of fewer than 20 hyperthyroidism patients and 15 to 17 patients who later progressed to ophthalmopathy. After blood sampling, hyperthyroidism patients were treated with methimazole at a starting dose of 30 mg daily, and ophthalmopathy patients were treated with high-dose intravenous methylprednisolone. According to the paper, TCR Vbeta CDR3 sequencing was carried out on 135 peripheral blood samples, which came from fewer than 50 ophthalmopathy, under 85 hyperthyroidism and some 17 progressor patients. The approximately 100 discovery patients were randomly split 7:3 into training and test sets. To identify TCR V-J signatures that set the groups apart, the researchers used a discovery cohort of 100 patients, made up of around 42 with Graves' ophthalmopathy and about 55 with stable Graves' hyperthyroidism.

What the study reported, not specific to this receptor: During validation, the model predicted progression to ophthalmopathy a median of around 6 months ahead of onset, with roughly 65% sensitivity and less than 85% specificity. Sample size was not statistically predetermined, and blinding of investigators to group allocation was not performed. Most expanded thyroid clonotypes (frequency above 0.001) were also detected in blood, a finding suggesting that blood repertoires may reflect thyroid immune responses. A 13 V-J signature model separated ophthalmopathy from stable hyperthyroidism, with approximately 87% sensitivity and 81% to 83% specificity in cross-validation and 80%/75% in testing.

Ophthalmopathy patients had moderately to severely active disease, Clinical Activity Score of at least 3, NOSPECS grade of at least 4, and duration under 3 months. Any patient with an uncontrolled infection, another autoimmune disease, pregnancy or lactation was excluded. Diagnoses were established on the basis of clinical symptoms, serum thyroxine and TRAb, thyroid ultrasound, and orbital computed tomography. PBMCs were separated from roughly 9.6 ml of fresh peripheral blood using Ficoll-Paque density gradient centrifugation. Total RNA was extracted using Trizol reagent, and RNA quality was assessed on an Agilent 2100 Bioanalyzer.

This chain is built from TRBV2 and TRBJ2-3, with 7 bases in between that match TRBD1. The sample comprised blood. The clonotype was recovered from a woman aged 40 to 55 with Graves' ophthalmopathy. The DNA sequence is as follows: TGTGCCAGCTATACTCCGGGACAGACCACAGATACGCAGTATTTT. Its translation is CASYTPGQTTDTQYF.